The 5 T cell receptor beta chains presented below share a single source sample, sequenced in a study of cytomegalovirus exposure and HLA in healthy donors. PCR used 60 Vbeta primers and 13 Jbeta primers. Profiling relied on immunoSEQ multiplex PCR, and the TCRdb table lists in-frame clones only, not all of them. The table has over 100,000 clones, 75% to 85% seen once; the top ten hold approximately 3.1%. Source material: PBMCs. The receptors originated from a woman younger than 30 in good health and CMV-seropositive.

This sequence joins TRBV28 and TRBJ1-2, with 7 bases fitting TRBD1. With V trimmed by 3 bases and J by 4 bases, 8 bases remained unmatched. This CDR3 has 15 residues. The germline V gene encodes CDR1 MDHEN and CDR2 SYDVKM. The CDR3: CASSFPGGSSYGYTF. CDR3 nucleotide sequence: TGTGCCAGCAGTTTCCCAGGGGGAAGTTCCTATGGCTACACCTTC.

The rearrangement uses TRBV12-5 and TRBJ1-5; D gene uncertain. V shed 0 bases and J shed 4 bases, with 13 bases lying between them. The CDR3 spans 16 residues. CDR1 LGHNT and CDR2 FRNRAP come from the germline V gene. The CDR3 sequence is CASGLVLRGRNQPQHF. The CDR3 DNA reads as TGTGCTAGTGGTTTGGTACTAAGAGGGAGGAATCAGCCCCAGCATTTT.

V is TRBV10-2 and J is TRBJ2-7; D possibly corresponds to TRBD1 (6 bases). The CDR3 has 15 residues. Trimming stripped 6 bases from V and 3 bases from J, with 18 bases between. Germline CDR1 reads WSHSY; CDR2 reads SAAADI. The CDR3 DNA sequence: TGCGCCAGCAGCGATCCACGATGGGACAACTACGAGCAGTACTTC. Its protein is CASSDPRWDNYEQYF.

The rearrangement uses TRBV18 and TRBJ1-6, with 7 nucleotides matching TRBD1. The V gene end was trimmed by 1 base and the J gene end by 2 bases; junction bases not matched to a gene: 2. This CDR3 contains 16 residues. Germline V gives CDR1 KGHSH, CDR2 LQKENI. CDR3 coding DNA: TGTGCCAGCTCACCACTCGACAGGGCCTATAATTCACCCCTCCACTTT. Amino acid sequence: CASSPLDRAYNSPLHF.

This sequence joins TRBV10-3 and TRBJ2-7, with a tentative D call TRBD1 (5 bases). From germline, CDR1 is ENHRY and CDR2 SYGVKD. The CDR3 contains 14 residues. V gave up 2 bases and J gave up 2 bases, with 10 bases separating them. The CDR3 DNA is TGTGCCATCAGTGAGATGGGGCCCCCCTACGAGCAGTACTTC. Amino acids: CAISEMGPPYEQYF.